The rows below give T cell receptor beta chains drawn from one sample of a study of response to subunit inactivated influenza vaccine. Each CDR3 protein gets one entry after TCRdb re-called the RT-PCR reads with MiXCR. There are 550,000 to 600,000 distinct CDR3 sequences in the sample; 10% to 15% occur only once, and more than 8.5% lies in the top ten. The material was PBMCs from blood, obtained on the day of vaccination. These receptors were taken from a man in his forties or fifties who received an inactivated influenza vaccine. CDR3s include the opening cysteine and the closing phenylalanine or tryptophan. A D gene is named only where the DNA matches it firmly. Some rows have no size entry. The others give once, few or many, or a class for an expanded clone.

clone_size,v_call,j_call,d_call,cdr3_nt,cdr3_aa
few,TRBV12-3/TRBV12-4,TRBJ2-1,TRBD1,TGTGCCAGCACCCAAAGGACAGGGGGGAATACAGAGCAGTTCTTC,CASTQRTGGNTEQFF
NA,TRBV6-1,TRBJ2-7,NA,TGTGCCAGCAGACGGTACAGTACCCCCTTGTCCACATACGAGCAGTACTTC,CASRRYSTPLSTYEQYF
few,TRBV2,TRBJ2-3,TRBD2,TGTGCCAGCAGCGATAGCGGGGGGCGCACAGATACGCAGTATTTT,CASSDSGGRTDTQYF
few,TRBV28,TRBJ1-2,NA,TGTGCCAGCGGAATTCAGGGGATGGGGTCTAACTATGGCTACACCTTC,CASGIQGMGSNYGYTF
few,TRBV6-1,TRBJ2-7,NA,TGTGCCAGCCAAATTAACGAGGGGGGCTCCTACGAGCAGTACTTC,CASQINEGGSYEQYF
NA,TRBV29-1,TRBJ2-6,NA,TGCAGCGCGGTCTCTGGGGCCAACGTCCTGACTTTC,CSAVSGANVLTF
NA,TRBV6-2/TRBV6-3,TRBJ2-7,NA,TGTGCCAGCAGGCCCGGGACGGTTTTAGCGGAGGTCTCCGGGAGAGAGCAGTACTTC,CASRPGTVLAEVSGREQYF
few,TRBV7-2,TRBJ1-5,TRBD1,TGTGCCAGCAGCTTGGACAGGGGGCGCGGTCAGCCCCAGCATTTT,CASSLDRGRGQPQHF
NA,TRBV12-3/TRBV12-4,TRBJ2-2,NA,TGTGCCAGCGGACGGACTTACACCGGGGAGCTGTTTTTT,CASGRTYTGELFF
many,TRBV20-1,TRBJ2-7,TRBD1,TGCAGTGCTAGGGACCGGACAGGGGGCCCATCCGAGCAGTACTTC,CSARDRTGGPSEQYF
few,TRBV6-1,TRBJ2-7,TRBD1,TGTGCCAGCAGGAAGGACAGGGGGAGATACGAGCAGTACTTC,CASRKDRGRYEQYF
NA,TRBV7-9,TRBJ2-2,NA,TGTGCCAGCAGCTTAGCGGCGGGATTGGCCGGGGAGCTGTTTTTT,CASSLAAGLAGELFF
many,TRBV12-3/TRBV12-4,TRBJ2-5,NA,TGTGCCAGCAGTTTTGGGCGAAGCGAGACCCAGTACTTC,CASSFGRSETQYF
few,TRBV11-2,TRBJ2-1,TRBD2,TGTGCCAGCAGCCCCCACGGGACTAGCGGGGGGCCCTCCTACAATGAGCAGTTCTTC,CASSPHGTSGGPSYNEQFF
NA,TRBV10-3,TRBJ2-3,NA,TGTGCCATCAGTGACCTTTCCAGGGGCACGGTTACGCAGTATTTT,CAISDLSRGTVTQYF